This T cell receptor (beta chain) was recovered during a study of cytomegalovirus exposure and HLA in healthy donors. Study in general: The Caucasian-associated ancestry cluster held more than 80% of approximately 400 genotyped donors.

This clone has more than one count but fewer than ten. PCR amplification relied on 60 Vbeta primers (plus 13 Jbeta primers). Original processing notes: Roughly 11 million shared chains were among approximately 87 million unique TCR beta chains counted in a later analysis. Assay used: immunoSEQ multiplex PCR; TCRdb lists only in-frame clones, some missing. The V and J calls and the clone size are those of that table, but D and trimming were determined from the DNA. The sample lists roughly 200,000 clones, roughly three quarters seen once, with around 3% in the top ten. CDR1 MDHEN and CDR2 SYDVKM come from the germline V gene. The length of the CDR3 is 13 residues. Trimming removed 5 bases from V and 8 bases from J; junction bases left unmatched: 5.

The J gene is TRBJ2-1, the V gene TRBV28, with 8 bases fitting TRBD2. Material for sequencing was PBMCs. The receptor was derived from a male donor in good health and CMV-seronegative. DNA of the CDR3: TGTGCCAGCAGTAGGACTAGCATGGATGAGCAGTTCTTC. This translates into CASSRTSMDEQFF. Together with reference TRBV28 and TRBJ2-1, the CDR3 gives the full variable domain: DVKVTQSSRYLVKRTGEKVFLECVQDMDHENMFWYRQDPGLGLRLIYFSYDVKMKEKGDIPEGYSVSREKKERFSLILESASTNQTSMYLCASSRTSMDEQFFGPGTRLTVL.